A single sample gave rise to the 21 T cell receptor beta chains below, sequenced in a study of blood T cell repertoires in COVID-19. Assay: immunoSEQ multiplex PCR; the TCRdb copy retains only in-frame clones and omits some. The sample contains 39,000 or so clones, around 80% of which appear only once. What was sequenced was peripheral blood. The receptors stem from a man in his forties or fifties with active or convalescent COVID-19.

This clone appeared a single time. The V call is TRBV5-4, the J call TRBJ2-3; 14 bases line up with TRBD2. Trimming took 0 bases from V and 5 from J; bases not matched to a gene: 5. Germline CDR1 and CDR2: SGHNT and YYREEE (reference sequence). This CDR3 has 17 amino acids. CDR3 coding DNA: TGTGCCAGCAGCTTGGGACTAGCGGGGGGGCAAAGAGATACGCAGTATTTT. Protein sequence: CASSLGLAGGQRDTQYF. Full variable domain (outside the CDR3, taken from reference TRBV5-4 and TRBJ2-3): ETGVTQSPTHLIKTRGQQVTLRCSSQSGHNTVSWYQQALGQGPQFIFQYYREEENGRGNFPPRFSGLQFPNYSSELNVNALELDDSALYLCASSLGLAGGQRDTQYFGPGTRLTVL.

The rearrangement uses TRBV6-6 and TRBJ1-5; 7 bases are a match to TRBD1. V shed 5 bases, J shed 0 bases, and the junction held 10 bases outside the gene matches. The germline gives CDR1 MNHNY, CDR2 SVGAGI (reference sequence). CDR3 length: 17 residues. Here the CDR3 reads CASSPVTTGLSNQPQHF. The CDR3 nucleotides are TGTGCCAGCAGTCCCGTCACGACAGGGCTTAGCAATCAGCCCCAGCATTTT.

CDR3 protein: CASQLGHIKTGELFF. The CDR3 coding sequence is TGTGCCAGCCAGCTTGGGCACATCAAGACCGGGGAGCTGTTTTTT. The chain joins TRBV5-6 to TRBJ2-2; D not resolved. Looked up from germline, CDR1 is SGHDT and CDR2 is YYEEEE. Trimming took off 7 bases at V and 5 bases at J, with 18 bases between the two ends. CDR3 size: 15 residues.

This clone occurred a few times. This chain links TRBV27 with TRBJ2-2; perhaps TRBD2 as D (6 bases). Germline V gene data show CDR1 as MNHEY and CDR2 as SMNVEV (reference sequence). The CDR3 runs to 14 residues. The V end was cut by 7 bases, the J end by 5 bases, with 14 bases between. CDR3 bases: TGTGCCAGCAAATGGGGGGTTGGGACCGGGGAGCTGTTTTTT. It is translated as CASKWGVGTGELFF.

J is TRBJ1-2 and V is TRBV6-5, with 7 bases identical to TRBD1. The length of the CDR3 is 15 residues. Germline V gene sequence: CDR1 MNHEY, CDR2 SVGAGI. V gave up 8 bases and J gave up 2 bases; unmatched junction bases: 11. CDR3 in DNA: TGTGCCAGCCGCAAAACTGGACAGGAGAACTATGGCTACACCTTC. Its translation: CASRKTGQENYGYTF.

This clone was seen a few times. The chain recombines TRBV5-1 with TRBJ1-5; D possibly corresponds to TRBD1 (5 bases). Trimming pared 3 bases from V and 1 base from J, leaving 11 bases between. The germline V gene has CDR1 SGHRS and CDR2 YFSETQ. The CDR3 totals 15 residues. The CDR3 loop reads CASSWGGASNQPQHF. The CDR3 nucleotides read TGCGCCAGCAGCTGGGGAGGGGCCAGCAATCAGCCCCAGCATTTT.

This clone was seen a handful of times. The chain combines TRBV11-3 with TRBJ2-2; D might be TRBD1 (5 bases). Per germline, CDR1 SGHNT and CDR2 YENEEA. The V end was cut by 8 bases, the J end by 0 bases, with 10 bases between. The CDR3 is 14 residues long. The CDR3 reads CASVGVSNTGELFF. CDR3 sequence (DNA): TGTGCCAGCGTAGGGGTTTCGAACACCGGGGAGCTGTTTTTT.

This clone was seen a few times. This sequence joins TRBV11-3 and TRBJ2-1; the match to TRBD2 covers 8 bases. Losses at the gene ends were 4 bases for V and 3 bases for J; bases not matched to a gene: 5. The germline CDR1 and CDR2 sequences are SGHNT and YENEEA. This CDR3 is 15 amino acids long. The CDR3 nucleotides are TGTGCCAGCAGCTCGACTAGCGATAACTACAATGAGCAGTTCTTC. Its translation is CASSSTSDNYNEQFF.

This chain joins TRBV6-5 and TRBJ1-4; TRBD1 is a possible D gene (5 bases). Trimming took 7 bases from V and 8 from J, leaving 14 bases between them. Germline V gene data show CDR1 as MNHEY and CDR2 as SVGAGI. This CDR3 contains 13 residues. The CDR3 region has the DNA TGTGCCAGCACCACCGGGGGTCGAGAAAAACTGTTTTTT. It yields the protein CASTTGGREKLFF.

The V gene is TRBV7-2, the J gene TRBJ2-1; 11 positions match TRBD2. CDR1 is SGHTA, CDR2 FQGNSA, per germline. Germline trimming cut 4 bases from V and 9 bases from J; bases unmatched to any gene: 8. The CDR3 covers 15 residues. CDR3 sequence reads: CASSSLAGGQGEQFF. The CDR3, as DNA: TGTGCCAGCAGCTCCTTAGCGGGAGGGCAGGGTGAGCAGTTCTTC.

This clone has just one count. V usage is TRBV30 and J usage is TRBJ2-6; 8 positions match TRBD1. The junction had 3 bases not matched to a gene; V was cut back by 2 bases and J by 0 bases. The CDR3 is 16 amino acids. Germline loops: CDR1 GTSNPN, CDR2 SVGIG (reference sequence). CDR3 in DNA: TGTGCCTGGAGTTACACAGGGGGCTCTGGGGCCAACGTCCTGACTTTC. As protein: CAWSYTGGSGANVLTF.

The CDR3 is CSATGIEAFF. In DNA, the CDR3 is TGCAGCGCTACGGGAATTGAAGCTTTCTTT. This chain links TRBV29-1 with TRBJ1-1; D is uncertain. Germline CDR1 and CDR2: SQVTM and ANQGSEA. The CDR3 has 10 amino acids. Trimming removed 7 bases at V and 7 bases at J, with 10 bases between.

This chain uses TRBV24-1 with TRBJ2-3; 9 nucleotides match TRBD1. CDR1 and CDR2 (germline): KGHDR, SFDVKD. The CDR3 contains 15 residues. Trimming cost V 4 bases and J 5 bases; bases outside gene matches: 6. DNA for the CDR3: TGTGCCACCAGTGAGTACACAGGGGGCTTAGATACGCAGTATTTT. It encodes CATSEYTGGLDTQYF.

The CDR3, as DNA: TGTGCCAGCAGTTACTCGGGGGGGCGGAATGGCTACACCTTC. Its translation is CASSYSGGRNGYTF. The rearrangement links TRBV6-5 to TRBJ1-2; D is possibly TRBD1 (6 bases). V was cut by 0 bases and J by 6 bases, with 11 bases left in between. Germline CDR1 reads MNHEY; CDR2 reads SVGAGI. The CDR3 consists of 14 residues.

The chain employs TRBV18 and TRBJ2-7, with 7 positions matching TRBD1. Germline CDR1 reads KGHSH; CDR2 reads LQKENI. The CDR3 runs to 13 residues. Trimming took 8 bases from V and 6 from J; bases not matched to a gene: 10. DNA of the CDR3: TGTGCCAGCGCACAGGGGTACTCTTTCGAGCAGTACTTC. Protein product: CASAQGYSFEQYF. The full variable domain, rest sourced from reference TRBV18 and TRBJ2-7, is NAGVMQNPRHLVRRRGQEARLRCSPMKGHSHVYWYRQLPEEGLKFMVYLQKENIIDESGMPKERFSAEFPKEGPSILRIQQVVRGDSAAYFCASAQGYSFEQYFGPGTRLTVT.

The chain has TRBV19 and TRBJ2-5, with D tentatively TRBD2 (6 bases). Germline V gene sequence: CDR1 LNHDA, CDR2 SQIVND (reference sequence). Trimming stripped 2 bases from V and 5 bases from J, with 21 bases between. There are 17 residues in the CDR3. The CDR3 here is CASSIRRAGHPGETQYF. CDR3 DNA sequence: TGTGCCAGTAGTATAAGAAGAGCGGGTCACCCGGGGGAGACCCAGTACTTC. The entire variable domain, with the rest obtained from reference TRBV19 and TRBJ2-5, is as follows: DGGITQSPKYLFRKEGQNVTLSCEQNLNHDAMYWYRQDPGQGLRLIYYSQIVNDFQKGDIAEGYSVSREKKESFPLTVTSAQKNPTAFYLCASSIRRAGHPGETQYFGPGTRLLVL.

The gene calls are TRBV6-5 and TRBJ2-3; 12 nucleotides align to TRBD2. CDR1 and CDR2 from the germline V gene are MNHEY and SVGAGI. V gave up 6 bases and J gave up 1 base; unmatched junction bases: 2. CDR3 size: 15 residues. The CDR3, as DNA: TGTGCCAGCAGATCTAGCGGGAGGGGCACAGATACGCAGTATTTT. It is translated as CASRSSGRGTDTQYF.

This chain joins TRBV29-1 and TRBJ2-1; 12 bases agree with TRBD2. Germline-derived CDR1 and CDR2 are SQVTM and ANQGSEA. With V trimmed by 0 bases and J by 9 bases, 9 bases remained unmatched. The length of the CDR3 is 16 residues. The CDR3 region is CSVEDPASGGVGEQFF. In DNA, the CDR3 is TGCAGCGTTGAAGATCCGGCTAGCGGGGGGGTGGGTGAGCAGTTCTTC.

The chain combines TRBV2 with TRBJ1-5, with 7 bases lining up with TRBD1. Germline CDR1 SNHLY, CDR2 FYNNEI. The CDR3 totals 14 residues. V shed 4 bases, J shed 8 bases, and the junction held 8 bases outside the gene matches. The DNA of the CDR3 is TGTGCCAGCAGTGTATCAGGGGGTTTTGAGCCCCAGCATTTT. This translates into CASSVSGGFEPQHF.

The J gene is TRBJ2-5, the V gene TRBV9, with D possibly matching TRBD1 (5 bases). Germline CDR1 and CDR2: SGDLS and YYNGEE. The CDR3 spans 13 residues. V lost 2 bases to trimming and J lost 4 bases, with 9 bases between them. This CDR3 reads CASSVPGRETQYF. The CDR3 bases are TGTGCCAGCAGCGTCCCAGGGCGAGAGACCCAGTACTTC.

This clone was seen just once. This chain connects TRBV5-4 to TRBJ1-2, with D possibly matching TRBD1 (6 bases). Germline CDR1 is SGHNT and CDR2 is YYREEE (reference sequence). The CDR3 is made up of 15 amino acids. The V gene lost 3 bases and the J gene lost 3 bases, with 15 bases spanning the gap. The CDR3: CASSSPPGQYYGYTF. The CDR3 DNA reads as TGTGCCAGCAGCTCCCCCCCTGGACAGTACTATGGCTACACCTTC.